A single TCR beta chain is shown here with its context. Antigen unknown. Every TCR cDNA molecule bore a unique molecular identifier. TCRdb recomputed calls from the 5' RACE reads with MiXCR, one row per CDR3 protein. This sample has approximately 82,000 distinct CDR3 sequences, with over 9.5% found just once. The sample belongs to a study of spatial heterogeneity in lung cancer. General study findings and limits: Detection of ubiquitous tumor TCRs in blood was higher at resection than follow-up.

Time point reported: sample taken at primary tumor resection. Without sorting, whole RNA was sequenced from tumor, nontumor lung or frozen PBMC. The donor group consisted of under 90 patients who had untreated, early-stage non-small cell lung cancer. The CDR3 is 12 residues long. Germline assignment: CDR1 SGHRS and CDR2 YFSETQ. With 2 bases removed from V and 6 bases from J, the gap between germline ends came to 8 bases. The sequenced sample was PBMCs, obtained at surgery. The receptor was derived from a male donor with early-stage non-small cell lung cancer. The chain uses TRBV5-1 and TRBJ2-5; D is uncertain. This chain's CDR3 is CASSLDLQTQYF. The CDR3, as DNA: TGCGCCAGCAGCTTAGACCTCCAGACCCAGTACTTC.